This paragraph covers one TCR beta chain sequence. The target antigen is unknown. This CDR3 has 14 residues. Germline-derived CDR1 and CDR2 are ENHRY and SYGVKD. Losses at the gene ends were 5 bases for V and 9 bases for J; bases not matched to a gene: 7. The data originate from a study of T cell responses to AZD1222 COVID-19 vaccine. Study-level points and caveats: Only five or six individuals given AZD1222 were seropositive at baseline. Unmutated variant regions are reportedly targeted by nearly half of spike-specific TCRs.

The data were produced by immunoSEQ multiplex PCR, yet TCRdb's version contains in-frame clones alone and is incomplete. The repertoire holds just over 150,000 clones, with 90% as singletons. This receptor was taken from an adult who received the AZD1222 COVID-19 vaccine. The sequences come from peripheral blood, collected 28 days after the second AZD1222 dose. The chain links TRBV10-3 to TRBJ2-1; 10 bases are shared with TRBD2. The CDR3 loop is CAISSGGAVVEQFF. For the CDR3, the DNA is TGTGCCATCAGTAGCGGGGGGGCGGTCGTTGAGCAGTTCTTC.